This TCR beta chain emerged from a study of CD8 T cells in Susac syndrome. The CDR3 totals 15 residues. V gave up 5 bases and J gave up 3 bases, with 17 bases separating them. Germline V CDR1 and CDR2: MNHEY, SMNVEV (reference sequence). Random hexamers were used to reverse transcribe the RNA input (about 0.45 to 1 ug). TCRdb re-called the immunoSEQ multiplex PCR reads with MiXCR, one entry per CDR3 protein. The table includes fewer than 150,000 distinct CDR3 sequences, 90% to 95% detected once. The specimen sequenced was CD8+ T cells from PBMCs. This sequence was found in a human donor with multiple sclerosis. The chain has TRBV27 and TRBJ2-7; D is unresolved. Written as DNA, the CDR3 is TGTGCCAGCAGTCCCCAAAGGACGACAATCTACGAGCAGTACTTC. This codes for CASSPQRTTIYEQYF.